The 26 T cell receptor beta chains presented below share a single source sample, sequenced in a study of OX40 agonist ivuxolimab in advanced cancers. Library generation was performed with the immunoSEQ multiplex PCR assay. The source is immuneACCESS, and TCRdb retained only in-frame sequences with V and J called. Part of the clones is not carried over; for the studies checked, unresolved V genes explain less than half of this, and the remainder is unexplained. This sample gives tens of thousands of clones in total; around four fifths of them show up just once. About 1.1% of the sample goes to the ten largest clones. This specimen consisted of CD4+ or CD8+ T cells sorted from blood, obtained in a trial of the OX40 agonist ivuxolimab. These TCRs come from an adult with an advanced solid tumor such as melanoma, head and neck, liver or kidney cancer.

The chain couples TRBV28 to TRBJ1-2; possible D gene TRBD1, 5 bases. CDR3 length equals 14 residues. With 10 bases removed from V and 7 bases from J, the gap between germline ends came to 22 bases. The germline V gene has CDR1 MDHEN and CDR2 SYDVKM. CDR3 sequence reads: CATNPAEGLGGYTF. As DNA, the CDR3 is TGTGCCACCAACCCGGCGGAGGGGTTAGGTGGCTACACCTTC.

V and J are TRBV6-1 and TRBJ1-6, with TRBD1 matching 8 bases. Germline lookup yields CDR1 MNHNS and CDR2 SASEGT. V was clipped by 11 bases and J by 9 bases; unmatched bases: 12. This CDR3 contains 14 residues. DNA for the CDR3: TGTGCCGGGGGCGGGGGACAGGATTCTTCACCCCTCCACTTT. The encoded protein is CAGGGGQDSSPLHF.

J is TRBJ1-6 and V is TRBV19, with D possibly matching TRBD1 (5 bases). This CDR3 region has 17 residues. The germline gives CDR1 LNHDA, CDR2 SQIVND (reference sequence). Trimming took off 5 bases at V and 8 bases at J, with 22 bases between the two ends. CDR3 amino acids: CASSPRLLAQGYSPLHF. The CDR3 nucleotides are TGTGCCAGTAGTCCCCGCCTGCTGGCCCAGGGCTATTCACCCCTCCACTTT.

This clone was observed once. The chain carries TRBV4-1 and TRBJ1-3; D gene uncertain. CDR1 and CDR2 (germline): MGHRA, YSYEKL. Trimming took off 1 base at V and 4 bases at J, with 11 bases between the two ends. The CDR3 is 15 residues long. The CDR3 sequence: CASSQGSVGGNTIYF. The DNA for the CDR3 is TGCGCCAGCAGCCAAGGCTCGGTGGGCGGAAACACCATATATTTT.

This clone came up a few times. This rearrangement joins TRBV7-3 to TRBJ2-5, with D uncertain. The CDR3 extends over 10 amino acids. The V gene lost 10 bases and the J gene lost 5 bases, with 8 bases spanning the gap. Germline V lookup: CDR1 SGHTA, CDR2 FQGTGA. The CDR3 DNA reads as TGTGCCACGTCCTGGGAGACCCAGTACTTC. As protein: CATSWETQYF.

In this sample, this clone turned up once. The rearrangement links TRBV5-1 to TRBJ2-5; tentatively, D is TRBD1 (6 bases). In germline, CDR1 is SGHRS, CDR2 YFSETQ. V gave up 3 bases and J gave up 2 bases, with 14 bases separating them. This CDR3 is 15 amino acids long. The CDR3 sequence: CASSSQVGGQETQYF. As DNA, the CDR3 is TGCGCCAGCAGCTCACAAGTAGGGGGACAAGAGACCCAGTACTTC.

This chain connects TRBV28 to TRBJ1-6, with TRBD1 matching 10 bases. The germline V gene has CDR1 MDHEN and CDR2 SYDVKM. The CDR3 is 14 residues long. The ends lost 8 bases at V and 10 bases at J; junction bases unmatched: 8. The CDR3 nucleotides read TGTGCCAGCGGGTTCGGACAGGGGGTCTCACCCCTCCACTTT. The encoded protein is CASGFGQGVSPLHF.

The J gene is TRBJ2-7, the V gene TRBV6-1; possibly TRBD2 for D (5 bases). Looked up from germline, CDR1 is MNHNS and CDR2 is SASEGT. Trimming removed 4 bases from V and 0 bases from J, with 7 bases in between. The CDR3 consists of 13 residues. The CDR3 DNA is TGTGCCAGCAGTGGGACTTTCTCCTACGAGCAGTACGTC. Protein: CASSGTFSYEQYV.

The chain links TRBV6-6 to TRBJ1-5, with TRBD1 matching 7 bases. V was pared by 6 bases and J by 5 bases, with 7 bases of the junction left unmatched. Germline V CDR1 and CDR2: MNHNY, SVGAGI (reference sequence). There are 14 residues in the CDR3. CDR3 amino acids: CASSRRGTDQPQHF. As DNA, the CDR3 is TGTGCCAGCAGCCGCAGGGGGACCGATCAGCCCCAGCATTTT.

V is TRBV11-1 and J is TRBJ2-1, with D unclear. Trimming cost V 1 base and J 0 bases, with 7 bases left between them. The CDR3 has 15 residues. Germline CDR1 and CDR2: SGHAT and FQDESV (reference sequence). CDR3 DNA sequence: TGTGCCAGCAGCTTAGTTAGGAGCTCCTACAATGAGCAGTTCTTC. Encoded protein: CASSLVRSSYNEQFF.

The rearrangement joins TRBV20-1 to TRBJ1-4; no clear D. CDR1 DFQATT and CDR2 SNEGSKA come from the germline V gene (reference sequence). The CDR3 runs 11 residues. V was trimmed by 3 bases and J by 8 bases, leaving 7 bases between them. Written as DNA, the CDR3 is TGCAGTGCTAGGCGGGCGGAAAAACTGTTTTTT. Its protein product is CSARRAEKLFF.

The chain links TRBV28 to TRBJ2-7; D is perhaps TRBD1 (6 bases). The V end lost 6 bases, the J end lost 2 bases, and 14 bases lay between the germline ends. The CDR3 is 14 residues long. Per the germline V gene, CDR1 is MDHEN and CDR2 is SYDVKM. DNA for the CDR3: TGTGCCAGCAGGAAAAGACAGGCAACCTACGAGCAGTACTTC. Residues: CASRKRQATYEQYF.

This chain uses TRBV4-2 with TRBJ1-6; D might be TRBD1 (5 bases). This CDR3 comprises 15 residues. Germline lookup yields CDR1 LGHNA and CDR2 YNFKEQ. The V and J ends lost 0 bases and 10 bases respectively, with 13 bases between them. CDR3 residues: CASSQDKSGRSPLHF. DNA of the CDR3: TGTGCCAGCAGCCAAGATAAGTCAGGGCGGTCACCCCTCCACTTT.

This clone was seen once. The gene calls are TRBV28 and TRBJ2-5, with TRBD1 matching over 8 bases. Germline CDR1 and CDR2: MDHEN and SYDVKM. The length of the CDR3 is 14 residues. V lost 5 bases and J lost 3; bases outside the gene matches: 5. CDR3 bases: TGTGCCAGCAGTAGGGACAGGAGAAAAGAGACCCAGTACTTC. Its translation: CASSRDRRKETQYF.

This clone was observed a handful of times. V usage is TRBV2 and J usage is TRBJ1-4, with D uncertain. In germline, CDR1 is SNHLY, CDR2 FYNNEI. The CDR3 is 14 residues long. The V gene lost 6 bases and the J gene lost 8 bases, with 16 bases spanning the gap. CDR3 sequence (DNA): TGTGCCAGCAGACCCGATTGGGAGAAAGAAAAACTGTTTTTT. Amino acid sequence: CASRPDWEKEKLFF.

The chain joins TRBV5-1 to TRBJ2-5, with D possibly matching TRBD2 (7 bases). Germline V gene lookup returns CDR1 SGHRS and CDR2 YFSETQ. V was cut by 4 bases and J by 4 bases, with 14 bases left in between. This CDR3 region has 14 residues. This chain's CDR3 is CASSLGGPIETQYF. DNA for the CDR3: TGCGCCAGCAGCCTGGGGGGGCCTATAGAGACCCAGTACTTC.

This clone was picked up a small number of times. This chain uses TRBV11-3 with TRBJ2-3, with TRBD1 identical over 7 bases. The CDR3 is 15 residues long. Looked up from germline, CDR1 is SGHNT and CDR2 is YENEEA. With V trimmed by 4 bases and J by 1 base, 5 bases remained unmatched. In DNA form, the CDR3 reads TGTGCCAGCAGCTCAATAGGACAGGGCACAGATACGCAGTATTTT. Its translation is CASSSIGQGTDTQYF.

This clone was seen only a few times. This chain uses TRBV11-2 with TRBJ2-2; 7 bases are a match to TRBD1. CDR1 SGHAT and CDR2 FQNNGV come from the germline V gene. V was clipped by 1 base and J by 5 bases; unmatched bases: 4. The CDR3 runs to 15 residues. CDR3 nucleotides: TGTGCCAGCAGCTTAGTAAACAGGGGTACCGGGGAGCTGTTTTTT. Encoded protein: CASSLVNRGTGELFF.

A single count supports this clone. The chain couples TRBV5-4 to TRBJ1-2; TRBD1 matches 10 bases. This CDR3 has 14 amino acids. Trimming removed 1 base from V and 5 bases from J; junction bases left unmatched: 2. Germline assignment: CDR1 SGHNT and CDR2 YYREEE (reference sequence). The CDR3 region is CASSLPDRGYGYTF. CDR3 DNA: TGTGCCAGCAGCTTGCCGGACAGGGGGTATGGCTACACCTTC.

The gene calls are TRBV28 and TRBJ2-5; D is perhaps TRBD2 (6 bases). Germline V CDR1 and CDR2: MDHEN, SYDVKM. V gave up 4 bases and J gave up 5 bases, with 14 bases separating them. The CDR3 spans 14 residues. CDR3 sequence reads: CASSSPGGSETQYF. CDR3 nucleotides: TGTGCCAGCAGTTCCCCCGGGGGATCGGAGACCCAGTACTTC.

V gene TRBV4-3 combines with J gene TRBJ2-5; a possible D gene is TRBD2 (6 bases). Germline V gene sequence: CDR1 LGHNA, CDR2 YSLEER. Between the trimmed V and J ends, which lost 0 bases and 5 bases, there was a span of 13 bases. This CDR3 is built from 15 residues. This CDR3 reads CASSQEWGVFETQYF. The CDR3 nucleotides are TGCGCCAGCAGCCAAGAGTGGGGGGTTTTTGAGACCCAGTACTTC.

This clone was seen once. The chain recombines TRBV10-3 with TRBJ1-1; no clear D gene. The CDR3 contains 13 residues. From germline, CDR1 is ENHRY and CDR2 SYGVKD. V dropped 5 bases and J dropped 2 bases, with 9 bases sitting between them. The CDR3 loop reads CAISYIGNTEAFF. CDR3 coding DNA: TGTGCCATCAGTTACATTGGCAACACTGAAGCTTTCTTT.

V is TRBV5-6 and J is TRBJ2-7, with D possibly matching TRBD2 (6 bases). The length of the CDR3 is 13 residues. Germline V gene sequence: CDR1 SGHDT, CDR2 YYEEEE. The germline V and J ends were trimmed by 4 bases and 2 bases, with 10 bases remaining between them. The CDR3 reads CASSGGYAYEQYV. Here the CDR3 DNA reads TGTGCCAGCAGCGGGGGGTACGCCTACGAGCAGTACGTC.

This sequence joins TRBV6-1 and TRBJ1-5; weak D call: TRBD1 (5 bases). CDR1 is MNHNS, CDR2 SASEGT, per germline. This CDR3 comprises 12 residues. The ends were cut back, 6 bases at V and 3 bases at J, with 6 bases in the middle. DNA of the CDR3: TGTGCCAGCAGAGGGACCAATCAGCCCCAGCATTTT. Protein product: CASRGTNQPQHF.

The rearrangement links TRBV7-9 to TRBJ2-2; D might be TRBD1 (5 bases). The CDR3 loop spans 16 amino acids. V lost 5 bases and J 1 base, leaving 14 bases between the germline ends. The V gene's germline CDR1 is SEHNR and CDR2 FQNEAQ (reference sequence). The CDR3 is CASSTRFDRNTGELFF. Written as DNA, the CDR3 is TGTGCCAGCAGCACCCGGTTTGACAGGAACACCGGGGAGCTGTTTTTT.

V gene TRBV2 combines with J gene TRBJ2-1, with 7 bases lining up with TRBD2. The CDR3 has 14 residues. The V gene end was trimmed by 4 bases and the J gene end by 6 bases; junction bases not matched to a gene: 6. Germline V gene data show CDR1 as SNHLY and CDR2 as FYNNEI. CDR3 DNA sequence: TGTGCCAGCAGTGGGGGGTCGGGGGGCAATGAGCAGTTCTTC. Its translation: CASSGGSGGNEQFF.